This T cell receptor beta chain stems from a study of T cell repertoires in cytomegalovirus infection. Overall study: Both CMV infection and a matching HLA type were indicated by public TCR beta signatures. General study points: Pooled public TCR beta family frequency picked out CMV carriers with the relevant HLA.

TCRdb independently ran MiXCR on the reads; one entry per CDR3 protein. The sample contains roughly 990,000 distinct CDR3 sequences, approximately 33% of which appear only once. This CDR3 has 16 residues. Germline loops: CDR1 MNHEY, CDR2 SVGAGI. V lost 0 bases to trimming and J lost 1 base, with 11 bases between them. In the case of this clonotype: Its antigen is still unknown.

The TCR originated in a human donor in good health (CMV status not recorded). Some clones in this sample may be carry-over from other donors' samples. The source material was cultured CD8+ T cells from PBMCs, sampled from culture after CMV antigen stimulation. The V call is TRBV6-5, the J call TRBJ2-3, with D possibly being TRBD1 (5 bases). CDR3 protein: CASSYSFRVGTDTQYF. CDR3 in DNA: TGTGCCAGCAGTTACTCGTTCAGGGTTGGCACAGATACGCAGTATTTT.